These 15 T cell receptor beta chains came from one sample sequenced in a study of cytomegalovirus exposure and HLA in healthy donors. Amplification used 60 Vbeta primers and 13 Jbeta primers. Using immunoSEQ multiplex PCR, the repertoire was profiled, and TCRdb retains in-frame clones only, with some absent. The sample lists about 170,000 clones; 60% to 80% were seen once. Sequencing input: PBMCs. The receptors stem from a man aged 40-49 years in good health and CMV-seronegative.

This clone appeared once. V and J are TRBV5-4 and TRBJ2-3, with D perhaps TRBD1 (6 bases). Between the trimmed V and J ends, which lost 1 base and 6 bases, there was a span of 18 bases. The CDR3 extends over 16 amino acids. CDR1 and CDR2 from the germline V gene are SGHNT and YYREEE (reference sequence). CDR3 region: CASSLLIRGRKDTQYF. DNA for the CDR3: TGTGCCAGCAGCTTGCTAATCAGGGGTCGCAAGGATACGCAGTATTTT.

This chain joins TRBV6-6 and TRBJ2-7; a weak D match, TRBD2 (5 bases). CDR3 size: 14 residues. The V gene lost 7 bases and the J gene lost 0 bases, with 13 bases spanning the gap. CDR1 and CDR2 from the germline V gene are MNHNY and SVGAGI (reference sequence). The CDR3 nucleotides read TGTGCCAGCACCCTACTAGGGAGCTCCTACGAGCAGTACTTC. The encoded protein is CASTLLGSSYEQYF.

Here the CDR3 DNA reads TGTGCCACCCGTCGGGTGGCAACTAATGAAAAACTGTTTTTT. It codes for CATRRVATNEKLFF. The chain carries TRBV5-4 and TRBJ1-4, with D uncertain. The V gene lost 9 bases and the J gene lost 0 bases, with 12 bases spanning the gap. The CDR3 covers 14 residues. Germline assignment: CDR1 SGHNT and CDR2 YYREEE (reference sequence). Complete variable domain (other parts from reference TRBV5-4 and TRBJ1-4): ETGVTQSPTHLIKTRGQQVTLRCSSQSGHNTVSWYQQALGQGPQFIFQYYREEENGRGNFPPRFSGLQFPNYSSELNVNALELDDSALYLCATRRVATNEKLFFGSGTQLSVL.

This chain connects TRBV4-1 to TRBJ2-7, with 12 nucleotides matching TRBD2. Germline lookup yields CDR1 MGHRA and CDR2 YSYEKL. The CDR3 consists of 17 residues. The J segment lost 2 bases and the V segment lost 5 bases, leaving 10 bases of the junction unmatched. CDR3 loop: CASSDRTSGVNPYEQYF. DNA for the CDR3: TGCGCCAGCAGCGACCGGACTAGCGGGGTGAACCCCTACGAGCAGTACTTC.

The rearrangement uses TRBV15 and TRBJ1-6, with a possible D match to TRBD1 (6 bases). Trimming pared 6 bases from V and 9 bases from J, leaving 15 bases between. This CDR3 spans 14 amino acids. Per germline, CDR1 LNHNV and CDR2 YYDKDF (reference sequence). CDR3 bases: TGTGCCACCAGAAAACAGGGTACGGGTTCACCCCTCCACTTT. Its protein product is CATRKQGTGSPLHF.

The sample holds a few counts of this clone. J is TRBJ1-1 and V is TRBV7-9; D perhaps matches TRBD1 (6 bases). Per germline, CDR1 SEHNR and CDR2 FQNEAQ (reference sequence). V was pared by 4 bases and J by 7 bases, with 10 bases between. CDR3 length equals 12 residues. The CDR3 region is CASSSRGDEAFF. CDR3 DNA sequence: TGTGCCAGCAGCTCCAGGGGTGATGAAGCTTTCTTT.

This sequence joins TRBV30 and TRBJ1-1, with 11 bases aligning to TRBD1. This CDR3 is built from 15 residues. Unmatched junction bases numbered 12, after V lost 4 bases and J lost 8 bases. Germline values: CDR1 GTSNPN, CDR2 SVGIG (reference sequence). CDR3 sequence reads: CAWTPGQGGPGEAFF. The DNA for the CDR3 is TGTGCCTGGACCCCGGGACAGGGGGGTCCGGGGGAAGCTTTCTTT.

This clone was seen a few times. This chain links TRBV7-9 with TRBJ2-7; 7 bases are a match to TRBD2. CDR3 length: 16 residues. Germline V gene data show CDR1 as SEHNR and CDR2 as FQNEAQ (reference sequence). J was trimmed by 0 bases and V by 2 bases; bases with no gene match: 7. This CDR3 reads CASSLYPAGTSYEQYF. CDR3 coding DNA: TGTGCCAGCAGCTTATACCCAGCGGGAACCTCCTACGAGCAGTACTTC.

The chain couples TRBV10-3 to TRBJ2-2, with TRBD2 identical over 14 bases. V was clipped by 6 bases and J by 6 bases; unmatched bases: 6. Germline loops: CDR1 ENHRY, CDR2 SYGVKD. CDR3 length equals 16 residues. This chain's CDR3 is CAIRGGLAGAAGELFF. In DNA form, the CDR3 reads TGTGCCATCAGGGGGGGACTAGCGGGAGCGGCCGGGGAGCTGTTTTTT.

The chain combines TRBV4-2 with TRBJ2-5; the D gene is possibly TRBD2 (6 bases). The CDR3 totals 17 residues. Trimming cost V 1 base and J 2 bases, with 17 bases left between them. From germline, CDR1 is LGHNA and CDR2 YNFKEQ. The CDR3 region has the DNA TGTGCCAGCAGCCAAGTTTTCGGGGGACCCTTACAAGAGACCCAGTACTTC. This codes for CASSQVFGGPLQETQYF.

Points on this clone: Germline and junction disagree at one end, which may indicate a read error. The chain employs TRBV7-9 and TRBJ2-2, with 8 positions matching TRBD1. The CDR3 covers 12 residues. The germline gives CDR1 SEHNR, CDR2 FQNEAQ (reference sequence). As DNA, the CDR3 is TGTTCCAGGGGGCCGAGCACCGGGGAGCTGTTTTTT. It is translated as CSRGPSTGELFF.

This chain connects TRBV5-1 to TRBJ2-7; 8 bases are a match to TRBD2. From germline, CDR1 is SGHRS and CDR2 YFSETQ. The CDR3 is 14 residues long. V dropped 5 bases and J dropped 5; count of bases not matched to a gene: 9. The CDR3 loop is CASRMAGGLHEQYF. The CDR3 DNA reads as TGCGCCAGCAGGATGGCGGGGGGACTCCACGAGCAGTACTTC. The full variable domain, with the rest looked up from reference TRBV5-1 and TRBJ2-7, is KAGVTQTPRYLIKTRGQQVTLSCSPISGHRSVSWYQQTPGQGLQFLFEYFSETQRNKGNFPGRFSGRQFSNSRSEMNVSTLELGDSALYLCASRMAGGLHEQYFGPGTRLTVT.

The J gene is TRBJ2-5, the V gene TRBV25-1, with a tentative D call TRBD1 (5 bases). CDR1 is MGHDK, CDR2 SYGVNS, per germline. V lost 4 bases, J lost 2 bases, and 20 bases lay in between. This CDR3 has 17 residues. The CDR3 sequence is CASSAIGFGARQETQYF. Written as DNA, the CDR3 is TGTGCCAGCAGTGCCATAGGGTTTGGGGCCCGTCAAGAGACCCAGTACTTC. The complete variable domain, with remaining parts taken from reference TRBV25-1 and TRBJ2-5, reads EADIYQTPRYLVIGTGKKITLECSQTMGHDKMYWYQQDPGMELHLIHYSYGVNSTEKGDLSSESTVSRIRTEHFPLTLESARPSHTSQYLCASSAIGFGARQETQYFGPGTRLLVL.

J is TRBJ1-1 and V is TRBV7-9; D unclear. Per the germline V gene, CDR1 is SEHNR and CDR2 is FQNEAQ (reference sequence). CDR3 length equals 12 residues. V gave up 5 bases and J gave up 6 bases, with 10 bases separating them. The CDR3 coding sequence is TGTGCCAGCAGCCTTCTCGTCTCTGAAGCTTTCTTT. This translates into CASSLLVSEAFF.

This clone has just a few counts. The chain employs TRBV30 and TRBJ2-7, with TRBD1 matching 9 bases. Germline assignment: CDR1 GTSNPN and CDR2 SVGIG (reference sequence). The CDR3 totals 16 residues. V shed 2 bases and J 1 base; nucleotides not matched to a gene: 9. This CDR3 is CAWSSSKDRGSYEQYF. In DNA, the CDR3 is TGTGCCTGGAGTTCGAGCAAGGACAGGGGATCCTACGAGCAGTACTTC.